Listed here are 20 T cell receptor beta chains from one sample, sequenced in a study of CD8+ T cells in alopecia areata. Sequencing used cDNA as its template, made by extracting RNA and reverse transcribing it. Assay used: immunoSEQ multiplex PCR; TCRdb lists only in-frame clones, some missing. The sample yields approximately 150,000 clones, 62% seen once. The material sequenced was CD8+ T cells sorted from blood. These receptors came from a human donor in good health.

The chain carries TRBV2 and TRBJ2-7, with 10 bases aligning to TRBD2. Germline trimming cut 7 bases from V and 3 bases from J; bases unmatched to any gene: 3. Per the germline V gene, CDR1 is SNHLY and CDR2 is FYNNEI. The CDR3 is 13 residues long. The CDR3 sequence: CASILAGDYEQYF. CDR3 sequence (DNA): TGTGCCAGCATCCTAGCGGGGGACTACGAGCAGTACTTC. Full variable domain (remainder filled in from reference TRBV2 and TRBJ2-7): EPEVTQTPSHQVTQMGQEVILRCVPISNHLYFYWYRQILGQKVEFLVSFYNNEISEKSEIFDDQFSVERPDGSNFTLKIRSTKLEDSAMYFCASILAGDYEQYFGPGTRLTVT.

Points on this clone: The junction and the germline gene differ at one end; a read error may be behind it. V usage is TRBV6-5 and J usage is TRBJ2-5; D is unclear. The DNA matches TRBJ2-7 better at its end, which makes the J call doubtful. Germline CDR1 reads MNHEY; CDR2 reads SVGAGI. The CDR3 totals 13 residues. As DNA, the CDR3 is TGTGCCACCAGTAGACGGAGATTGGACGAGCAGTACTTC. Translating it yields CATSRRRLDEQYF.

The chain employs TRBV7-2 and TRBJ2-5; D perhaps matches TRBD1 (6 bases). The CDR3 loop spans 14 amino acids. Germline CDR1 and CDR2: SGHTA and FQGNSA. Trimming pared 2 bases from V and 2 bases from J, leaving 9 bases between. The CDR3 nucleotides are TGTGCCAGCAGCTTATGGCAGGGGCAAGAGACCCAGTACTTC. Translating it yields CASSLWQGQETQYF.

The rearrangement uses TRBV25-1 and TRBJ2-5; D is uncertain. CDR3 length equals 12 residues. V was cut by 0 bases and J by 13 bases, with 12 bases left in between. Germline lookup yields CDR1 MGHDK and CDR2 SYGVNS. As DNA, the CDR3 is TGTGCCAGCAGTGAATATTTGGAGCCCCGGTACTTC. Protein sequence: CASSEYLEPRYF.

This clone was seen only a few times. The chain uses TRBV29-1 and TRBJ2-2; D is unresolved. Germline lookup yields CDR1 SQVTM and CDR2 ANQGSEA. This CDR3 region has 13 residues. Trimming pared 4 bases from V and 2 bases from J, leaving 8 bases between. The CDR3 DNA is TGCAGCGTTGCCTTAGGCAACACCGGGGAGCTGTTTTTT. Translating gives CSVALGNTGELFF.

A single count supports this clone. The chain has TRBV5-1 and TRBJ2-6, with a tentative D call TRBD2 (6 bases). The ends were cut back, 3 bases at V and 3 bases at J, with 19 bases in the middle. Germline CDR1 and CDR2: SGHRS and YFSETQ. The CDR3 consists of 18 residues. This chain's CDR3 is CASSWGTRGQFGANVLTF. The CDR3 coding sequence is TGCGCCAGCAGCTGGGGGACTCGAGGGCAATTTGGGGCCAACGTCCTGACTTTC.

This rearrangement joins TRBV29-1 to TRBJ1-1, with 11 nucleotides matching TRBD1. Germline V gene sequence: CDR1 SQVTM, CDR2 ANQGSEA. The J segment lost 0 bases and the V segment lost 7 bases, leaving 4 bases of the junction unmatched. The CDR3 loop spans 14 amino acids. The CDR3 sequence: CSGRDRGMNTEAFF. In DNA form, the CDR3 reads TGCAGCGGACGGGACAGGGGGATGAACACTGAAGCTTTCTTT. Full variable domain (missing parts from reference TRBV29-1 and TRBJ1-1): SAVISQKPSRDICQRGTSLTIQCQVDSQVTMMFWYRQQPGQSLTLIATANQGSEATYESGFVIDKFPISRPNLTFSTLTVSNMSPEDSSIYLCSGRDRGMNTEAFFGQGTRLTVV.

Written as DNA, the CDR3 is TGCGCCAGCAGCCACTTTGAGGGGGACGGCTACACCTTC. As protein: CASSHFEGDGYTF. The V call is TRBV4-1, the J call TRBJ1-2; tentative D call: TRBD1 (6 bases). In germline, CDR1 is MGHRA, CDR2 YSYEKL. CDR3 size: 13 residues. Trimming pared 3 bases from V and 8 bases from J, leaving 13 bases between.

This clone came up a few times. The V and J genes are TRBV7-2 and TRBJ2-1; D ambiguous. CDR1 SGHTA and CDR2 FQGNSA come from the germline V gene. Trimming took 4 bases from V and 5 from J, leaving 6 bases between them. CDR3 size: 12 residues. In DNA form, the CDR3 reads TGTGCCAGCAGCTCGTGGAACAATGAGCAGTTCTTC. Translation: CASSSWNNEQFF. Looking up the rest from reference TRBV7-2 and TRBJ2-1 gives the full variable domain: GAGVSQSPSNKVTEKGKDVELRCDPISGHTALYWYRQSLGQGLEFLIYFQGNSAPDKSGLPSDRFSAERTGGSVSTLTIQRTQQEDSAVYLCASSSWNNEQFFGPGTRLTVL.

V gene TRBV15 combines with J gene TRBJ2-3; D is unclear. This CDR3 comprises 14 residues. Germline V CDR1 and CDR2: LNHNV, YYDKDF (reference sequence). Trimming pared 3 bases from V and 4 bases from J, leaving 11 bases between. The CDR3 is CATSRFKAPDTQYF. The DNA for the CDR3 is TGTGCCACCAGCAGGTTCAAGGCGCCAGATACGCAGTATTTT.

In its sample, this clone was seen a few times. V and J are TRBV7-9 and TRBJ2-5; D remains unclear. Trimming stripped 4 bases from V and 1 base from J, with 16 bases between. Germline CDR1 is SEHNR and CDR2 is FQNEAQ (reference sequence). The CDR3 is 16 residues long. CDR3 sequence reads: CASSSGFSSSQETQYF. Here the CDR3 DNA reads TGTGCCAGCAGCTCGGGTTTTTCGTCCAGCCAAGAGACCCAGTACTTC.

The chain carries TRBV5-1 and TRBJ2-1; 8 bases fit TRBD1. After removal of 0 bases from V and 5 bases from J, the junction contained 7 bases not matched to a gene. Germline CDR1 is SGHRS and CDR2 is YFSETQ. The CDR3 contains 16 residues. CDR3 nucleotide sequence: TGCGCCAGCAGCTTGGAGGGACAGGTTAGGAACAATGAGCAGTTCTTC. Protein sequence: CASSLEGQVRNNEQFF. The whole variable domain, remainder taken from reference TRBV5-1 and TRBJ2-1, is KAGVTQTPRYLIKTRGQQVTLSCSPISGHRSVSWYQQTPGQGLQFLFEYFSETQRNKGNFPGRFSGRQFSNSRSEMNVSTLELGDSALYLCASSLEGQVRNNEQFFGPGTRLTVL.

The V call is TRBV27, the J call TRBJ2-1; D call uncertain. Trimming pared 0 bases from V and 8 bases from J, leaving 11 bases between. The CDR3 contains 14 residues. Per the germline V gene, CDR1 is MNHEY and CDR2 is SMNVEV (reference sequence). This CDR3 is CASSLSNPLDEQFF. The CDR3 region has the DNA TGTGCCAGCAGTTTATCGAATCCTTTGGATGAGCAGTTCTTC.

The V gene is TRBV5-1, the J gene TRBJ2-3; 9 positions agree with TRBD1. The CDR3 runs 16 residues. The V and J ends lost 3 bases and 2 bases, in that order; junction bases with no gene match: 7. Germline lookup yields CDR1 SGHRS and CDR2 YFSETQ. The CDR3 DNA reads TGCGCCAGCAGCTCCCCCCGGGACAGGGCCACAGATACGCAGTATTTT. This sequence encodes CASSSPRDRATDTQYF.

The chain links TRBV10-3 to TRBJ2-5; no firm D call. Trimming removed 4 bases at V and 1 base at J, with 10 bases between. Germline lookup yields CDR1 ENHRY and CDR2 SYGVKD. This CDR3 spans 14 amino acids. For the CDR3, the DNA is TGTGCCATCAGTGTAGGTGGAAGCCAAGAGACCCAGTACTTC. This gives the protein CAISVGGSQETQYF.

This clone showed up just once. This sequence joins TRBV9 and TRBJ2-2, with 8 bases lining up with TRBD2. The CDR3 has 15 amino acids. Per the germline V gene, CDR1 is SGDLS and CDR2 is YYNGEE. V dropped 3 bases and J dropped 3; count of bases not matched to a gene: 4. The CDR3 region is CASSGGTSYTGELFF. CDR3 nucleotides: TGTGCCAGCAGCGGCGGGACTAGTTACACCGGGGAGCTGTTTTTT.

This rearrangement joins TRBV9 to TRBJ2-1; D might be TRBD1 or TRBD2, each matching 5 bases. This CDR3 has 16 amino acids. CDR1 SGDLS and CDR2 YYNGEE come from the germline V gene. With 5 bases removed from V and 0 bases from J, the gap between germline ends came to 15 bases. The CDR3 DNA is TGTGCCAGCAGGCCATTCACAGGACTCTCCTACAATGAGCAGTTCTTC. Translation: CASRPFTGLSYNEQFF. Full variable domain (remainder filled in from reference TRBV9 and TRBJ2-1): DSGVTQTPKHLITATGQRVTLRCSPRSGDLSVYWYQQSLDQGLQFLIQYYNGEERAKGNILERFSAQQFPDLHSELNLSSLELGDSALYFCASRPFTGLSYNEQFFGPGTRLTVL.

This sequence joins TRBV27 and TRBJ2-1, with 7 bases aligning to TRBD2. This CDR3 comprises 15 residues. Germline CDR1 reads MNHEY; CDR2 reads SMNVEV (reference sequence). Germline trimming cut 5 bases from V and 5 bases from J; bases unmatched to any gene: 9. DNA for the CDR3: TGTGCCAGCAGTACCTTCTCTAGCGGAAACAATGAGCAGTTCTTC. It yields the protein CASSTFSSGNNEQFF.

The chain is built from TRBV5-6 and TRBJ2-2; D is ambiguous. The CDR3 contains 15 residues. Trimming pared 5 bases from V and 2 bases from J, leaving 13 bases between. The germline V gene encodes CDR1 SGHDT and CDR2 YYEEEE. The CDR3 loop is CASSPDLQNTGELFF. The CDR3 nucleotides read TGTGCCAGCAGTCCGGACCTACAAAACACCGGGGAGCTGTTTTTT.

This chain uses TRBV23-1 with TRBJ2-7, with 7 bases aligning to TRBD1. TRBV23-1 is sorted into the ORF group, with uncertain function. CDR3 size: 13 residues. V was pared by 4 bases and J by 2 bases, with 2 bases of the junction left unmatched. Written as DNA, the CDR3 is TGCGCCAGCAGTCCAGACAGGGCCTACGAGCAGTACTTC. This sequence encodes CASSPDRAYEQYF.